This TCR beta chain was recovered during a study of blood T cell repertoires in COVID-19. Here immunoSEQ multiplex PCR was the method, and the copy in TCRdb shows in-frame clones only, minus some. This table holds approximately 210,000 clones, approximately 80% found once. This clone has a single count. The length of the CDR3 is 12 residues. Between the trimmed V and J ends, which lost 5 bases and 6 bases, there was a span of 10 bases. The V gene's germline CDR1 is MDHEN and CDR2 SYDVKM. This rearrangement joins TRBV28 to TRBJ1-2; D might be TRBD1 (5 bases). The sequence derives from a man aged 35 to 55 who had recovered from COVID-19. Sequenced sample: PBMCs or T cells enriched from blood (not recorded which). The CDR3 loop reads CASSLRQNGYTF. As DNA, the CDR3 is TGTGCCAGCAGTCTCAGACAGAATGGCTACACCTTC.